This passage covers 19 T cell receptor beta chains from one sample sequenced in a study of vaccination and CD4 T cells after COVID-19. The treatment denotes: roughly 11-day PBMC culture with coronavirus spike peptide pools or control peptides (ViraFEST assay). Their antigens remain unidentified. Once obtained from cultured CD4+ T cells, the DNA was sequenced using the Oncomine TCR Beta short-read assay. TCRdb passed the PCR reads through MiXCR, listing each CDR3 protein once. The table has some 4,300 distinct CDR3 sequences, more than 75% seen once. What was sequenced was CD4+ T cells from blood, cultured in vitro. These receptors were obtained from a human donor who had recovered from COVID-19.

V is TRBV10-3 and J is TRBJ1-1; D may be TRBD1 (5 bases). Trimming took off 2 bases at V and 6 bases at J, with 13 bases between the two ends. Germline loops: CDR1 ENHRY, CDR2 SYGVKD. This CDR3 has 14 amino acids. The CDR3 nucleotides read TGTGCCATCAGTGAGCCCCGGGGGGTGGCTGAAGCTTTCTTT. Translation: CAISEPRGVAEAFF.

The genes are TRBV15 and TRBJ2-5, with 9 bases identical to TRBD1. The CDR3 has 16 residues. V trimming: 3 bases; J trimming: 7 bases; junction bases outside the gene matches: 12. Per the germline V gene, CDR1 is LNHNV and CDR2 is YYDKDF (reference sequence). This CDR3 reads CATSSVDRGYFGTQYF. Here the CDR3 DNA reads TGTGCCACCAGCAGCGTAGACAGGGGGTACTTTGGGACCCAGTACTTC.

CDR3 sequence (DNA): TGTGCCAGCACCCCATCACCTCGGGGACAGGGGGCCTATGGCTACACCTTC. Translated: CASTPSPRGQGAYGYTF. The chain recombines TRBV6-1 with TRBJ1-2, with 12 bases lining up with TRBD1. V trimming: 7 bases; J trimming: 4 bases; junction bases outside the gene matches: 13. The CDR3 consists of 17 residues. Germline V gene lookup returns CDR1 MNHNS and CDR2 SASEGT.

V and J are TRBV19 and TRBJ1-2, with no clear D. Germline lookup yields CDR1 LNHDA and CDR2 SQIVND (reference sequence). Trimming removed 3 bases at V and 10 bases at J, with 15 bases between. The CDR3 runs 13 residues. The CDR3 is CASSIGRNSAYTF. The CDR3 nucleotides read TGTGCCAGTAGTATTGGCAGGAATAGCGCCTACACCTTC.

The chain uses TRBV7-9 and TRBJ2-1; D not resolved. The V gene's germline CDR1 is SEHNR and CDR2 FQNEAQ (reference sequence). The CDR3 is 14 residues long. Between the trimmed V and J ends, which lost 5 bases and 0 bases, there was a span of 8 bases. CDR3 sequence reads: CASSIYPSYNEQFF. As DNA, the CDR3 is TGTGCCAGCAGCATATACCCCTCCTACAATGAGCAGTTCTTC.

In its sample, this clonotype was seen once. The rearrangement joins TRBV20-1 to TRBJ2-1; 8 bases align to TRBD1. The length of the CDR3 is 15 residues. Germline V gene lookup returns CDR1 DFQATT and CDR2 SNEGSKA (reference sequence). V dropped 3 bases and J dropped 2; count of bases not matched to a gene: 6. The CDR3 here is CSARSGRGPYNEQFF. The DNA for the CDR3 is TGCAGTGCTAGGTCGGGCAGGGGGCCCTACAATGAGCAGTTCTTC.

The chain employs TRBV19 and TRBJ2-3; 10 nucleotides agree with TRBD2. The V and J ends lost 5 bases and 2 bases, in that order; junction bases with no gene match: 7. Germline V gives CDR1 LNHDA, CDR2 SQIVND (reference sequence). This CDR3 has 16 amino acids. The CDR3 sequence: CASSLPSGGTTDTQYF. The CDR3 DNA reads as TGTGCCAGTAGTTTGCCTAGCGGGGGTACCACAGATACGCAGTATTTT.

The chain has TRBV5-1 and TRBJ2-3; D uncertain. Germline-derived CDR1 and CDR2 are SGHRS and YFSETQ. V was pared by 9 bases and J by 1 base, with 12 bases between. The CDR3 contains 13 residues. The CDR3 bases are TGCGCCACCTCAATAGCAGGCACAGATACGCAGTATTTT. Amino acid sequence: CATSIAGTDTQYF.

This clonotype was seen once. This chain joins TRBV7-6 and TRBJ1-1; TRBD1 is a possible D gene (6 bases). The CDR3 is made up of 11 amino acids. Germline V lookup: CDR1 SGHVS, CDR2 FNYEAQ. V shed 8 bases and J shed 11 bases, with 15 bases lying between them. CDR3: CASCLGGPAFF. The CDR3 nucleotides read TGTGCCAGCTGCCTAGGGGGACCCGCTTTCTTT.

V is TRBV6-5 and J is TRBJ1-5; 7 bases match TRBD1. The CDR3 consists of 16 residues. The germline gives CDR1 MNHEY, CDR2 SVGAGI. J lost 1 base, V lost 4 bases, and 7 bases had no gene match. This chain's CDR3 is CASSSRQGGSNQPQHF. The CDR3 DNA sequence: TGTGCCAGCAGTTCACGACAGGGTGGGAGCAATCAGCCCCAGCATTTT.

This sequence joins TRBV7-6 and TRBJ2-1; 8 nucleotides match TRBD2. This CDR3 comprises 14 residues. The V and J ends lost 5 bases and 6 bases, in that order; junction bases with no gene match: 6. CDR1 and CDR2 (germline): SGHVS, FNYEAQ. CDR3 nucleotide sequence: TGTGCCAGCAGCCCCATAGCGGGACTCAATGAGCAGTTCTTC. Its translation is CASSPIAGLNEQFF.

This clonotype turned up a few times. The genes are TRBV15 and TRBJ2-5, with D perhaps matching TRBD2 (5 bases). In germline, CDR1 is LNHNV, CDR2 YYDKDF (reference sequence). The CDR3 is 16 amino acids. Trimming removed 0 bases at V and 5 bases at J, with 16 bases between. CDR3 nucleotide sequence: TGTGCCACCAGCAGAGATCGGATGGGGTCGGGGGAGACCCAGTACTTC. It translates to CATSRDRMGSGETQYF.

The chain recombines TRBV15 with TRBJ2-3; D is tentatively TRBD1 or TRBD2 (6 bases each). Germline V CDR1 and CDR2: LNHNV, YYDKDF (reference sequence). V was trimmed by 0 bases and J by 3 bases, leaving 13 bases between them. This CDR3 contains 16 residues. Written as DNA, the CDR3 is TGTGCCACCAGCAGAGATAGCAGGGGAGGAACAGATACGCAGTATTTT. Its translation is CATSRDSRGGTDTQYF.

This chain uses TRBV12-3 or TRBV12-4 with TRBJ1-6, with a tentative D call TRBD1 (6 bases). V was cut by 6 bases and J by 6 bases, with 12 bases left in between. The CDR3 loop spans 14 amino acids. CDR3: CASRIGTINSPLHF. The CDR3 coding sequence is TGTGCCAGCAGGATCGGGACAATTAATTCACCCCTCCACTTT.

This clonotype was picked up one time. This chain's CDR3 is CASSFLTGGRSAEAFF. Here the CDR3 DNA reads TGTGCCAGCAGCTTTTTAACAGGGGGCCGGAGCGCTGAAGCTTTCTTT. This chain uses TRBV7-8 with TRBJ1-1, with 9 bases identical to TRBD1. The CDR3 spans 16 residues. Losses at the gene ends were 3 bases for V and 6 bases for J; bases not matched to a gene: 11. From germline, CDR1 is SGHVS and CDR2 FQNEAQ.

This clonotype appeared a few times. The chain joins TRBV20-1 to TRBJ1-2; 9 bases map to TRBD1. V lost 3 bases, J lost 0 bases, and 8 bases stayed unmatched. CDR1 and CDR2 (germline): DFQATT, SNEGSKA (reference sequence). The CDR3 is 16 residues long. This CDR3 reads CSASGQGMVTNYGYTF. The DNA for the CDR3 is TGCAGTGCTAGCGGACAGGGGATGGTAACTAACTATGGCTACACCTTC.

The rearrangement links TRBV15 to TRBJ1-4, with TRBD1 matching over 8 bases. CDR1 and CDR2 (germline): LNHNV, YYDKDF (reference sequence). Trimming took 6 bases from V and 5 from J; bases not matched to a gene: 5. The CDR3 covers 14 residues. The CDR3 DNA sequence: TGTGCCACCAGTTACGGACAGGGCAATGAAAAACTGTTTTTT. Encoded protein: CATSYGQGNEKLFF.

The V call is TRBV10-1, the J call TRBJ2-5, with unresolved D. CDR3 length: 14 residues. Trimming left V 2 bases short and J 2 bases short, with 9 bases between. Germline CDR1 reads WNHNN; CDR2 reads SYGVQD (reference sequence). CDR3 residues: CASSEASDQETQYF. The CDR3, as DNA: TGCGCCAGCAGTGAGGCGAGCGATCAAGAGACCCAGTACTTC.

The CDR3 bases are TGCAGTGCTAGTAATCCGAGACAGACTCAAGAGACCCAGTACTTC. It encodes CSASNPRQTQETQYF. J is TRBJ2-5 and V is TRBV20-1, with D possibly TRBD1 on 5 matching bases. The ends were cut back, 3 bases at V and 2 bases at J, with 16 bases in the middle. The CDR3 has 15 residues. Germline loops: CDR1 DFQATT, CDR2 SNEGSKA (reference sequence).